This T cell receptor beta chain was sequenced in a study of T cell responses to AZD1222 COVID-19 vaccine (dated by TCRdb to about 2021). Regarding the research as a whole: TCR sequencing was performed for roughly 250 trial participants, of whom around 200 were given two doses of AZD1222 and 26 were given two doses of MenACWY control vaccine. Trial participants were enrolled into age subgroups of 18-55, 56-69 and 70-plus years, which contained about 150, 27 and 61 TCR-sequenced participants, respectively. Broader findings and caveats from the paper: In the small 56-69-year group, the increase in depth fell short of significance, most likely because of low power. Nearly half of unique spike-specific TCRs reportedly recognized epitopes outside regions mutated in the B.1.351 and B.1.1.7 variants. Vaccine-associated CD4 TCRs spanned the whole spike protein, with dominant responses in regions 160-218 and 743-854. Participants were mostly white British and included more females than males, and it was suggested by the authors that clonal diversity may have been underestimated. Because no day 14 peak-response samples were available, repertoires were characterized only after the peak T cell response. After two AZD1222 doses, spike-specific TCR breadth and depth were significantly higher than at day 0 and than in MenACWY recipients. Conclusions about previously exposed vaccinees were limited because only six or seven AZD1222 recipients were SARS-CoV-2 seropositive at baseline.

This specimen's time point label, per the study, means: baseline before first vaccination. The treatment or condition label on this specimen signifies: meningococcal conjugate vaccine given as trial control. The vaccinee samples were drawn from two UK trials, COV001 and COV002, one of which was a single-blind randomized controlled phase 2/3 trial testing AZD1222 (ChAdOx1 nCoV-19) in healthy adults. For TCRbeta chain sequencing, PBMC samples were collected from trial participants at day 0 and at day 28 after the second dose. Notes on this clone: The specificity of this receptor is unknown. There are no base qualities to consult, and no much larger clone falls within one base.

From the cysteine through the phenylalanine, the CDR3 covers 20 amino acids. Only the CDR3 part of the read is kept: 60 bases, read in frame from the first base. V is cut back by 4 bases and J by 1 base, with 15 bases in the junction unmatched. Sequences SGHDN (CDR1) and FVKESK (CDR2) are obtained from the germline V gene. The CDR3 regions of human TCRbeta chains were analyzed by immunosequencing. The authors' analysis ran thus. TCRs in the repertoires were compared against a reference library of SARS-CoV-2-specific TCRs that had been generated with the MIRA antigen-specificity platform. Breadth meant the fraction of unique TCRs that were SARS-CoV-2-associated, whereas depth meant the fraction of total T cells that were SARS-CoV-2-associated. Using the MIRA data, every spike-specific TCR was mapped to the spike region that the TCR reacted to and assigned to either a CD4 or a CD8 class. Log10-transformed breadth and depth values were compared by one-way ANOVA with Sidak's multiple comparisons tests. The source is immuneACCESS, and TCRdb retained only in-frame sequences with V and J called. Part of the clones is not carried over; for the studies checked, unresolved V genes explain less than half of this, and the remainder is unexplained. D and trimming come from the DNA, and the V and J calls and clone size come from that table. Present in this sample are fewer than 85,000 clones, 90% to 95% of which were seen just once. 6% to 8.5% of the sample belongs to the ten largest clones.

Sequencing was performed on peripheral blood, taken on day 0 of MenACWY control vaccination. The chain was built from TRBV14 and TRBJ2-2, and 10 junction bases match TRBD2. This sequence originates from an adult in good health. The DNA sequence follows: TGTGCCAGCAGCCCCCAAAGGGGACTAGCGAGATTTATGAACACCGGGGAGCTGTTTTTT. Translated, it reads CASSPQRGLARFMNTGELFF.